This passage covers 6 T cell receptor beta chains from one sample sequenced in a study of OX40 agonist ivuxolimab in advanced cancers. Generated by immunoSEQ multiplex PCR, the TCRdb table keeps only in-frame clones and is missing some. This sample yields about 9,100 clones, of which about nine tenths are seen a single time; 10% to 12% belongs to the top ten. Sequencing used CD4+ or CD8+ T cells sorted from blood, obtained in a trial of the OX40 agonist ivuxolimab. The receptor set was obtained from an adult with an advanced solid tumor such as melanoma, head and neck, liver or kidney cancer.

This clone was counted between two and nine times. CDR3 sequence (DNA): TGCGCCAGCAGCCACCTGAACACTGAAGCTTTCTTT. As protein: CASSHLNTEAFF. The chain links TRBV4-1 to TRBJ1-1; D is uncertain. This CDR3 has 12 amino acids. Between the trimmed V and J ends, which lost 3 bases and 0 bases, there was a span of 2 bases. Germline lookup yields CDR1 MGHRA and CDR2 YSYEKL.

A word on this clone: This sample includes further DNA sequences coding for the same CDR3. Written as DNA, the CDR3 is TGTGCCAGCAGCCACCGCGGGGGACAGGGCCGTTACAACACTGAAGCTTTCTTT. Amino acid sequence: CASSHRGGQGRYNTEAFF. The chain uses TRBV11-2 and TRBJ1-1, with 9 nucleotides matching TRBD1. This CDR3 has 18 residues. The ends lost 5 bases at V and 2 bases at J; junction bases unmatched: 15. The germline gives CDR1 SGHAT, CDR2 FQNNGV.

The rearrangement joins TRBV5-4 to TRBJ2-1; 9 nucleotides agree with TRBD2. The CDR3 spans 18 residues. Trimming removed 4 bases from V and 1 base from J; junction bases left unmatched: 12. Germline loops: CDR1 SGHNT, CDR2 YYREEE (reference sequence). The CDR3 reads CASSRGAGGSPSYNEQFF. CDR3 DNA sequence: TGTGCCAGCAGCCGGGGAGCGGGGGGATCCCCGTCCTACAATGAGCAGTTCTTC.

The rearrangement joins TRBV9 to TRBJ2-5, with D perhaps assigned TRBD1 or TRBD2 (7 bases each). CDR1 SGDLS and CDR2 YYNGEE come from the germline V gene. Deletions cut 4 bases from V and 5 bases from J, with 18 bases between. The CDR3 consists of 15 residues. The chain's CDR3 is CASSPGGGGRETQYF. CDR3 nucleotide sequence: TGTGCCAGCAGCCCAGGGGGAGGGGGCCGGGAGACCCAGTACTTC.

V and J are TRBV4-1 and TRBJ2-7, with 8 nucleotides matching TRBD2. The germline V gene encodes CDR1 MGHRA and CDR2 YSYEKL. The length of the CDR3 is 12 residues. V lost 7 bases and J lost 6; bases outside the gene matches: 5. The DNA of the CDR3 is TGCGCCAGCACCGGGGGGGTGGGCGAGCAGTACTTC. Translating gives CASTGGVGEQYF.

The chain has TRBV11-3 and TRBJ1-1, with 9 bases that match TRBD1. V dropped 5 bases and J dropped 5; count of bases not matched to a gene: 6. This CDR3 is 14 amino acids long. Germline V gives CDR1 SGHNT, CDR2 YENEEA. The DNA for the CDR3 is TGTGCCAGCAGCCACGGACAGGGGAATACTGAAGCTTTCTTT. Protein: CASSHGQGNTEAFF. Full variable domain (remainder filled in from reference TRBV11-3 and TRBJ1-1): EAGVVQSPRYKIIEKKQPVAFWCNPISGHNTLYWYLQNLGQGPELLIRYENEEAVDDSQLPKDRFSAERLKGVDSTLKIQPAELGDSAVYLCASSHGQGNTEAFFGQGTRLTVV.